This TCR beta chain was profiled in a study of blood T cell repertoires in COVID-19. Turning to the study itself: Samples taken during acute and convalescent COVID-19 were collected in the United States, Italy and Spain.

Original processing methods: For nucleated cells, counts were estimated from reference gene primer amplification. Produced via immunoSEQ multiplex PCR; TCRdb's table is partial and in-frame only. Clonal size and the V and J genes are those of that table, whereas D and trimming came from the DNA. Of over 200,000 clones listed, 83% were seen once; the top ten hold 2% to 3%. The sequence was obtained from a woman aged 35 to 49 with active or convalescent COVID-19. The sequenced material came from peripheral blood.

CDR3 sequence (DNA): TGTGCCAGCTCACCACAGGGACTAGCGGGCACAGATACGCAGTATTTT. Its protein is CASSPQGLAGTDTQYF. The rearrangement joins TRBV18 to TRBJ2-3; TRBD2 matches at 11 bases. Trimming cost V 1 base and J 1 base; bases outside gene matches: 1. The CDR3 has 16 amino acids. Per germline, CDR1 KGHSH and CDR2 LQKENI. Full variable domain (remainder filled in from reference TRBV18 and TRBJ2-3): NAGVMQNPRHLVRRRGQEARLRCSPMKGHSHVYWYRQLPEEGLKFMVYLQKENIIDESGMPKERFSAEFPKEGPSILRIQQVVRGDSAAYFCASSPQGLAGTDTQYFGPGTRLTVL.